Each of the 32 T cell receptor beta chains below was sequenced from the same sample in a study of shared clonotypes between healthy human individuals. TCRdb's copy holds only in-frame clones and misses some; the assay was immunoSEQ multiplex PCR. In the table there are about 960,000 clones, 60% to 85% of which are singletons. The sequenced material came from memory CD4+ T cells sorted from blood. The subset here: CD45RA-negative fraction. All receptors derive from a man between 18 and 29 years old in good health.

The chain is built from TRBV19 and TRBJ2-5; TRBD2 agrees at 12 bases. Gene TRBJ2-7 matches the end of the DNA better, so the J call may be wrong. Germline lookup yields CDR1 LNHDA and CDR2 SQIVND (reference sequence). The CDR3 is 13 amino acids. Here the CDR3 reads CASSTSGGYEQYF. The CDR3, as DNA: TGTGCCAGTTCGACTAGCGGGGGATACGAGCAGTACTTC.

V and J are TRBV18 and TRBJ2-3; 10 bases map to TRBD2. CDR3 length: 16 amino acids. The ends lost 3 bases at V and 7 bases at J; junction bases unmatched: 10. Germline loops: CDR1 KGHSH, CDR2 LQKENI. CDR3: CASSPSGTSVINTQYF. CDR3 coding DNA: TGTGCCAGCTCACCTAGCGGGACTAGCGTCATAAATACGCAGTATTTT.

The chain combines TRBV10-3 with TRBJ2-7; D is undetermined. Looked up from germline, CDR1 is ENHRY and CDR2 is SYGVKD. There are 14 residues in the CDR3. Trimming left V 3 bases short and J 0 bases short, with 9 bases between. The CDR3 reads CAISDAVVSYEQYF. The CDR3 region has the DNA TGTGCCATCAGTGACGCGGTCGTCTCCTACGAGCAGTACTTC.

The gene calls are TRBV5-8 and TRBJ2-7; 11 bases are a match to TRBD2. V lost 3 bases and J lost 3; bases outside the gene matches: 5. CDR3 length: 15 residues. Germline assignment: CDR1 SGHTS and CDR2 YDEGEE. CDR3 sequence reads: CASSWGTSGSYEQYF. For the CDR3, the DNA is TGTGCCAGCAGCTGGGGAACTAGCGGGAGCTACGAGCAGTACTTC.

Concerning this clone: The same CDR3 is also encoded by other DNA sequences in this sample. V usage is TRBV4-1 and J usage is TRBJ1-3; D not certain. Germline-derived CDR1 and CDR2 are MGHRA and YSYEKL. Trimming removed 1 base from V and 4 bases from J, with 5 bases in between. The CDR3 runs 13 residues. The CDR3 reads CASSQGKGNTIYF. The CDR3 DNA reads TGCGCCAGCAGCCAAGGGAAAGGAAACACCATATATTTT.

CDR3 loop: CAWWDRAPRNTIYF. The CDR3 nucleotides read TGTGCCTGGTGGGACCGCGCCCCCAGAAACACCATATATTTT. The chain is built from TRBV30 and TRBJ1-3; D perhaps matches TRBD1 (5 bases). V shed 5 bases and J shed 5 bases, with 16 bases lying between them. The germline V gene has CDR1 GTSNPN and CDR2 SVGIG (reference sequence). The CDR3 has 14 residues.

This chain connects TRBV5-1 to TRBJ2-5; 7 bases map to TRBD1. The CDR3 runs to 15 residues. CDR1 and CDR2 (germline): SGHRS, YFSETQ. With 5 bases clipped from V and 4 bases from J, the junction kept 11 bases outside the gene matches. DNA for the CDR3: TGCGCCAGCAGATTCGGAGACAGGGAGATAGAGACCCAGTACTTC. This sequence encodes CASRFGDREIETQYF.

This chain uses TRBV30 with TRBJ1-2, with TRBD1 matching 10 bases. The CDR3 consists of 11 residues. CDR1 is GTSNPN and CDR2 is SVGIG in the germline V gene (reference sequence). CDR3 loop: CACGQGEGYTF. CDR3 DNA sequence: TGTGCTTGTGGACAGGGGGAAGGCTACACCTTC.

This clone was observed a handful of times. The chain employs TRBV25-1 and TRBJ1-1; no clear D. The CDR3 spans 14 residues. Germline lookup yields CDR1 MGHDK and CDR2 SYGVNS. V was shortened by 4 bases and J by 4 bases, with 13 bases between the two germline ends. In nucleotides, the CDR3 is TGTGCCAGCAGTGGTCGAAATTGGGGCACTGAAGCTTTCTTT. Residues: CASSGRNWGTEAFF.

The chain couples TRBV7-8 to TRBJ1-6; D might be TRBD1 (5 bases). Trimming left V 5 bases short and J 10 bases short, with 15 bases between. The germline CDR1 and CDR2 sequences are SGHVS and FQNEAQ. The CDR3 length is 14 residues. CDR3 in DNA: TGTGCCAGCAGCCCAGTCGGGGGACGGTCACCCCTCCACTTT. As protein: CASSPVGGRSPLHF.

V usage is TRBV9 and J usage is TRBJ2-5, with D unresolved. Trimming shortened V by 0 bases and J by 4 bases, and 7 bases separated the two germline ends. The CDR3 is 13 amino acids. Germline V CDR1 and CDR2: SGDLS, YYNGEE. CDR3 sequence: CASSVATRETQYF. CDR3 nucleotides: TGTGCCAGCAGCGTAGCTACGCGAGAGACCCAGTACTTC.

The V call is TRBV4-1, the J call TRBJ2-5; possibly TRBD1 for D (6 bases). Looked up from germline, CDR1 is MGHRA and CDR2 is YSYEKL. V was trimmed by 5 bases and J by 2 bases, leaving 9 bases between them. The CDR3 is 13 residues long. The CDR3 DNA reads TGCGCCAGCAGCAGTGGGACACAAGAGACCCAGTACTTC. Its translation is CASSSGTQETQYF.

The chain joins TRBV29-1 to TRBJ2-7; D possibly corresponds to TRBD1 (5 bases). Germline CDR1 is SQVTM and CDR2 is ANQGSEA. V lost 6 bases and J 4 bases, leaving 10 bases between the germline ends. The CDR3 contains 11 residues. The CDR3 loop reads CSVAQGYEQYF. CDR3 bases: TGCAGCGTCGCCCAGGGTTACGAGCAGTACTTC.

The genes are TRBV6-1 and TRBJ2-5, with 9 bases aligning to TRBD1. The germline gives CDR1 MNHNS, CDR2 SASEGT. With V trimmed by 4 bases and J by 1 base, 4 bases remained unmatched. The CDR3 spans 15 residues. CDR3 loop: CASSANRGLQETQYF. In DNA form, the CDR3 reads TGTGCCAGCAGTGCCAACAGGGGGCTCCAAGAGACCCAGTACTTC.

The V and J genes are TRBV7-6 and TRBJ2-1, with 9 bases aligning to TRBD2. Germline CDR1 reads SGHVS; CDR2 reads FNYEAQ. J was trimmed by 8 bases and V by 2 bases; bases with no gene match: 13. This CDR3 region has 17 residues. The CDR3 loop reads CASSLFPLAGGPHEQFF. CDR3 in DNA: TGTGCCAGCAGCTTATTCCCCCTGGCGGGAGGGCCCCATGAGCAGTTCTTC.

The rearrangement links TRBV28 to TRBJ2-7; the D gene is possibly TRBD2 (6 bases). This CDR3 has 15 residues. With 5 bases removed from V and 6 bases from J, the gap between germline ends came to 20 bases. Per the germline V gene, CDR1 is MDHEN and CDR2 is SYDVKM. The CDR3 sequence: CASSGGTGVRSEQYF. CDR3 coding DNA: TGTGCCAGCAGTGGTGGGACGGGAGTAAGGAGCGAGCAGTACTTC. Drawing the rest from reference TRBV28 and TRBJ2-7, the complete variable domain is DVKVTQSSRYLVKRTGEKVFLECVQDMDHENMFWYRQDPGLGLRLIYFSYDVKMKEKGDIPEGYSVSREKKERFSLILESASTNQTSMYLCASSGGTGVRSEQYFGPGTRLTVT.

This clone occurred a few times. Here the CDR3 reads CASSDMPGQGNQPQHF. DNA of the CDR3: TGCGCCAGCAGTGATATGCCGGGACAGGGAAATCAGCCCCAGCATTTT. The chain joins TRBV10-2 to TRBJ1-5; TRBD1 agrees at 9 bases. Germline-derived CDR1 and CDR2 are WSHSY and SAAADI. The trim removed 3 bases at V and 4 bases at J, leaving 7 bases unmatched. The length of the CDR3 is 16 residues.

The CDR3 loop reads CASSSWTASSGANVLTF. The DNA for the CDR3 is TGTGCCAGCAGCTCTTGGACAGCTAGCTCTGGGGCCAACGTCCTGACTTTC. The chain joins TRBV5-5 to TRBJ2-6, with D tentatively TRBD1 (6 bases). The germline gives CDR1 SGHKS, CDR2 YYEKEE (reference sequence). The CDR3 is made up of 17 amino acids. V was pared by 3 bases and J by 0 bases, with 13 bases between.

The chain recombines TRBV5-1 with TRBJ1-1; D may be TRBD1 (5 bases). V was shortened by 1 base and J by 1 base, with 14 bases between the two germline ends. This CDR3 contains 16 residues. Germline V gene sequence: CDR1 SGHRS, CDR2 YFSETQ. The CDR3, as DNA: TGCGCCAGCAGCTTGACTGGGGCAGGGCAGAACACTGAAGCTTTCTTT. Its protein product is CASSLTGAGQNTEAFF.

The genes are TRBV7-9 and TRBJ1-3; D remains ambiguous. The ends were cut back, 5 bases at V and 4 bases at J, with 15 bases in the middle. The CDR3 spans 15 residues. Germline CDR1 SEHNR, CDR2 FQNEAQ (reference sequence). CDR3 nucleotides: TGTGCCAGCAGCCCCCCGGTGGGTGCCGGAAACACCATATATTTT. Residues: CASSPPVGAGNTIYF.

This clone appeared once. The chain combines TRBV29-1 with TRBJ2-7; the D gene is possibly TRBD1 (6 bases). Trimming removed 5 bases from V and 2 bases from J, with 10 bases in between. The CDR3 runs 12 residues. Germline lookup yields CDR1 SQVTM and CDR2 ANQGSEA. As DNA, the CDR3 is TGCAGCGTTCAGGGGCTCACCTACGAGCAGTACTTC. Translation gives CSVQGLTYEQYF.

V gene TRBV28 combines with J gene TRBJ1-2, with D hard to call. Between the trimmed V and J ends, which lost 6 bases and 3 bases, there was a span of 8 bases. This CDR3 is built from 12 residues. Per germline, CDR1 MDHEN and CDR2 SYDVKM. CDR3 in DNA: TGTGCCAGCAGAGAAGTTGACTATGGCTACACCTTC. It yields the protein CASREVDYGYTF.

The J gene is TRBJ2-4, the V gene TRBV10-2; 10 positions agree with TRBD1. V lost 4 bases and J lost 2; bases outside the gene matches: 2. The CDR3 runs to 15 residues. The germline gives CDR1 WSHSY, CDR2 SAAADI. Written as DNA, the CDR3 is TGCGCCAGCAGTGGGACAGGGGGACCCAAAAACATTCAGTACTTC. Translating it yields CASSGTGGPKNIQYF.

This sequence joins TRBV6-6 and TRBJ2-3; 10 nucleotides agree with TRBD2. The CDR3 is 14 amino acids. Germline V gives CDR1 MNHNY, CDR2 SVGAGI (reference sequence). V lost 6 bases, J lost 2 bases, and 2 bases stayed unmatched. The CDR3 is CASRAGGNTDTQYF. The CDR3 bases are TGTGCCAGCAGAGCGGGGGGGAACACAGATACGCAGTATTTT.

This clone was seen more than once but under ten times. The CDR3 DNA reads as TGTGCCAGCAGCTTAAGGGGCCCGGATTCACCCCTCCACTTT. Protein: CASSLRGPDSPLHF. This chain uses TRBV7-2 with TRBJ1-6, with TRBD1 as a possible D gene (5 bases). Germline V gene sequence: CDR1 SGHTA, CDR2 FQGNSA. V shed 2 bases and J shed 8 bases, with 10 bases lying between them. The CDR3 consists of 14 residues.

The V gene is TRBV20-1, the J gene TRBJ1-1, with no clear D. The germline V gene has CDR1 DFQATT and CDR2 SNEGSKA (reference sequence). V gave up 4 bases and J gave up 11 bases, with 14 bases separating them. The CDR3 has 11 amino acids. The CDR3 sequence: CSAIIISGAFF. The CDR3 DNA sequence: TGCAGTGCTATAATTATTTCGGGCGCTTTCTTT.

The genes are TRBV4-3 and TRBJ2-7; tentatively, D is TRBD2 (6 bases). This CDR3 region has 13 residues. Trimming removed 4 bases from V and 6 bases from J, with 13 bases in between. Germline lookup yields CDR1 LGHNA and CDR2 YSLEER. The CDR3 bases are TGCGCCAGCAGCCTAGAAGTGACTAGCGAGCAGTACTTC. Translated, it gives CASSLEVTSEQYF.

The chain uses TRBV5-1 and TRBJ1-4; 7 positions agree with TRBD1. The J segment lost 7 bases and the V segment lost 4 bases, leaving 10 bases of the junction unmatched. Germline CDR1 reads SGHRS; CDR2 reads YFSETQ. The CDR3 contains 15 residues. CDR3 coding DNA: TGCGCCAGCAGCCCGGGGGACAGCTATTCTGAAAAACTGTTTTTT. This codes for CASSPGDSYSEKLFF.

CDR3 DNA: TGTGCCAGCAGCCAAGATTTGACCGGGGAGCTGTTTTTT. Translated, it gives CASSQDLTGELFF. The rearrangement links TRBV25-1 to TRBJ2-2; no clear D. The CDR3 totals 13 residues. V was shortened by 6 bases and J by 5 bases, with 10 bases between the two germline ends. Germline V lookup: CDR1 MGHDK, CDR2 SYGVNS. Using reference TRBV25-1 and TRBJ2-2 for the parts outside the CDR3, the full variable domain is EADIYQTPRYLVIGTGKKITLECSQTMGHDKMYWYQQDPGMELHLIHYSYGVNSTEKGDLSSESTVSRIRTEHFPLTLESARPSHTSQYLCASSQDLTGELFFGEGSRLTVL.

This clone was observed a few times. J is TRBJ1-1 and V is TRBV9, with D hard to call. V dropped 0 bases and J dropped 1 base, with 7 bases sitting between them. Looked up from germline, CDR1 is SGDLS and CDR2 is YYNGEE. The CDR3 consists of 14 residues. The CDR3 DNA is TGTGCCAGCAGCGTAGCATCCGGGAACACTGAAGCTTTCTTT. Residues: CASSVASGNTEAFF.

This clone was seen only a few times. The chain couples TRBV5-6 to TRBJ2-5; D is possibly TRBD1 (5 bases). Trimming took off 3 bases at V and 5 bases at J, with 11 bases between the two ends. Per germline, CDR1 SGHDT and CDR2 YYEEEE. The CDR3 has 13 residues. The CDR3 DNA reads TGTGCCAGCAGCTCCAGGGTCAGGGAGACCCAGTACTTC. It specifies CASSSRVRETQYF. Combining the CDR3 with reference TRBV5-6 and TRBJ2-5 gives the whole variable domain DAGVTQSPTHLIKTRGQQVTLRCSPKSGHDTVSWYQQALGQGPQFIFQYYEEEERQRGNFPDRFSGHQFPNYSSELNVNALLLGDSALYLCASSSRVRETQYFGPGTRLLVL.

The CDR3 spells CASKLAGETYNEQFF. CDR3 sequence (DNA): TGCGCCAGCAAACTAGCGGGAGAGACCTACAATGAGCAGTTCTTC. The chain has TRBV5-1 and TRBJ2-1; 11 bases are a match to TRBD2. Germline V gives CDR1 SGHRS, CDR2 YFSETQ. The V and J ends lost 6 bases and 2 bases, in that order; junction bases with no gene match: 4. The CDR3 contains 15 residues.